Below, 30 T cell receptor beta chains from the same sample are listed, as sequenced in a study of patients and donors after allogeneic stem cell transplantation. A single record per CDR3 protein comes from TCRdb applying MiXCR to the RT-PCR reads. The sample has approximately 210,000 distinct CDR3 sequences, around 41% seen once. What was sequenced was blood, either unsorted or a sorted T cell fraction (not recorded which). The receptors come from a human donor who was either an allogeneic HSCT recipient or a stem cell or donor lymphocyte infusion donor (not recorded which). It is not recorded whose cells these are; they may come from a transplant donor.

The V and J genes are TRBV15 and TRBJ2-7, with TRBD2 identical over 9 bases. The CDR3 sequence is 14 residues long. V was pared by 5 bases and J by 1 base, with 3 bases of the junction left unmatched. In germline, CDR1 is LNHNV, CDR2 YYDKDF (reference sequence). The CDR3 reads CATSRLAVSYEQYF. The CDR3 region has the DNA TGTGCCACCAGCCGACTAGCGGTATCCTACGAGCAGTACTTC.

This clonotype was seen a handful of times. The CDR3 spells CASSFRLRTGELFF. The DNA for the CDR3 is TGTGCCAGCAGCTTCCGCTTGAGAACCGGGGAGCTGTTTTTT. This chain connects TRBV5-6 to TRBJ2-2; D remains ambiguous. Germline CDR1 is SGHDT and CDR2 is YYEEEE. CDR3 length equals 14 residues. The V end was cut by 2 bases, the J end by 5 bases, with 10 bases between.

This clonotype came up a few times. The CDR3 DNA follows: TGCAGCGTTGAACTGGGACTAGGGTGGAATGAGCAGTTCTTC. Its protein product is CSVELGLGWNEQFF. The chain uses TRBV29-1 and TRBJ2-1, with 8 bases matching TRBD2. This CDR3 comprises 14 residues. Germline lookup yields CDR1 SQVTM and CDR2 ANQGSEA. With 2 bases clipped from V and 7 bases from J, the junction kept 7 bases outside the gene matches.

There are a few counts of this clonotype. The V gene is TRBV5-1, the J gene TRBJ1-1; TRBD1 is a possible D gene (6 bases). This CDR3 has 13 amino acids. CDR1 is SGHRS and CDR2 is YFSETQ in the germline V gene. V was cut by 0 bases and J by 6 bases, with 9 bases left in between. The CDR3 region is CASSLGQASEAFF. The DNA for the CDR3 is TGCGCCAGCAGCTTGGGACAGGCCTCTGAAGCTTTCTTT.

This clonotype was found a few times. V gene TRBV7-8 combines with J gene TRBJ1-1, with D uncertain. This CDR3 spans 16 amino acids. CDR1 is SGHVS, CDR2 FQNEAQ, per germline. Trimming cost V 4 bases and J 1 base, with 16 bases left between them. The CDR3 loop is CASSYPGVWRNTEAFF. Here the CDR3 DNA reads TGTGCCAGCAGCTATCCCGGGGTTTGGAGGAACACTGAAGCTTTCTTT.

The genes are TRBV7-9 and TRBJ1-2; no definite D call. V lost 1 base to trimming and J lost 1 base, with 16 bases between them. The CDR3 totals 17 residues. Germline lookup yields CDR1 SEHNR and CDR2 FQNEAQ (reference sequence). CDR3 sequence reads: CASSLVSPLWDNYGYTF. The CDR3 DNA reads as TGTGCCAGCAGCTTAGTCTCCCCGCTTTGGGATAACTATGGCTACACCTTC.

The CDR3 DNA reads as TGTGCCAGCATCCTCAACGGGGCAGCCCTATCCTACGAGCAGTACTTC. It yields the protein CASILNGAALSYEQYF. The chain carries TRBV28 and TRBJ2-7; the D call may be TRBD1 or TRBD2 (5 bases each). V lost 7 bases and J 1 base, leaving 20 bases between the germline ends. This CDR3 is built from 16 residues. Germline V gene data show CDR1 as MDHEN and CDR2 as SYDVKM. Drawing the rest from reference TRBV28 and TRBJ2-7, the complete variable domain is DVKVTQSSRYLVKRTGEKVFLECVQDMDHENMFWYRQDPGLGLRLIYFSYDVKMKEKGDIPEGYSVSREKKERFSLILESASTNQTSMYLCASILNGAALSYEQYFGPGTRLTVT.

The rearrangement uses TRBV13 and TRBJ2-3, with D hard to call. Looked up from germline, CDR1 is PRHDT and CDR2 is FYEKMQ (reference sequence). The germline V and J ends were trimmed by 1 base and 0 bases, with 8 bases remaining between them. This CDR3 has 15 residues. The DNA for the CDR3 is TGTGCCAGCAGCTTAGATTCAGCTAGCACAGATACGCAGTATTTT. The encoded protein is CASSLDSASTDTQYF.

The chain employs TRBV5-1 and TRBJ2-1; TRBD2 aligns across 16 bases. With V trimmed by 2 bases and J by 9 bases, 11 bases remained unmatched. Germline CDR1 is SGHRS and CDR2 is YFSETQ. CDR3 length: 18 residues. The CDR3 region has the DNA TGCGCCAGCAGCTTACAAGTGCCGGGACTAGCGGGAGGGACTGAGCAGTTCTTC. It is translated as CASSLQVPGLAGGTEQFF.

J is TRBJ1-4 and V is TRBV20-1; D uncertain. Germline CDR1 is DFQATT and CDR2 is SNEGSKA (reference sequence). The CDR3 extends over 14 amino acids. Trimming stripped 4 bases from V and 3 bases from J, with 12 bases between. CDR3 in amino acids: CSATPVPANEKLFF. In DNA, the CDR3 is TGCAGTGCTACCCCCGTACCAGCTAATGAAAAACTGTTTTTT.

The genes are TRBV30 and TRBJ1-1; no definite D call. V was clipped by 6 bases and J by 7 bases, with 9 bases between them. Per germline, CDR1 GTSNPN and CDR2 SVGIG (reference sequence). The CDR3 has 10 amino acids. CDR3 coding DNA: TGTGCCTGCCTACTTGGTGAAGCTTTCTTT. Its translation is CACLLGEAFF.

The genes are TRBV7-9 and TRBJ2-2; TRBD2 matches at 9 bases. The ends lost 3 bases at V and 5 bases at J; junction bases unmatched: 7. Germline V gene data show CDR1 as SEHNR and CDR2 as FQNEAQ (reference sequence). This CDR3 is built from 16 residues. CDR3 protein: CASSFPAGGGTGELFF. CDR3 coding DNA: TGTGCCAGCAGCTTCCCAGCGGGAGGAGGTACCGGGGAGCTGTTTTTT.

This clonotype was detected only a few times. The chain joins TRBV5-1 to TRBJ2-5; the D gene could be TRBD1 or TRBD2 (6 bases each). The V gene lost 2 bases and the J gene lost 4 bases, with 9 bases spanning the gap. Germline V gene data show CDR1 as SGHRS and CDR2 as YFSETQ. The CDR3 covers 13 residues. The CDR3 DNA reads as TGCGCCAGCAGCTTCAGGGGAGGAGAGACCCAGTACTTC. Protein: CASSFRGGETQYF.

This chain joins TRBV28 and TRBJ2-7; a weak D match, TRBD1 (6 bases). Germline V gene data show CDR1 as MDHEN and CDR2 as SYDVKM. V was shortened by 10 bases and J by 3 bases, with 13 bases between the two germline ends. The CDR3 spans 12 residues. The DNA of the CDR3 is TGTGCCACCCAGGGACAAATCTACGAGCAGTACTTC. Translating it yields CATQGQIYEQYF.

V gene TRBV3-1 combines with J gene TRBJ1-1; D ambiguous. V lost 8 bases to trimming and J lost 4 bases, with 14 bases between them. CDR3 size: 13 residues. CDR1 LGHDT and CDR2 YNNKEL come from the germline V gene (reference sequence). The CDR3 loop reads CASFDRWGTEAFF. CDR3 nucleotides: TGTGCCAGCTTTGACCGATGGGGCACTGAAGCTTTCTTT.

The V call is TRBV20-1, the J call TRBJ1-2; 8 nucleotides line up with TRBD1. With V trimmed by 3 bases and J by 2 bases, 14 bases remained unmatched. CDR1 DFQATT and CDR2 SNEGSKA come from the germline V gene (reference sequence). This CDR3 has 17 amino acids. The DNA for the CDR3 is TGCAGTGCTAGTTCCCCCGGGACAGGCCAGAGAAACTATGGCTACACCTTC. Its protein is CSASSPGTGQRNYGYTF.

A few counts support this clonotype. This chain joins TRBV20-1 and TRBJ2-1; D call uncertain. Germline V gene lookup returns CDR1 DFQATT and CDR2 SNEGSKA (reference sequence). The CDR3 is made up of 11 amino acids. The V end lost 5 bases, the J end lost 7 bases, and 9 bases lay between the germline ends. This CDR3 is CSAAERNEQFF. CDR3 sequence (DNA): TGCAGTGCTGCCGAGAGGAATGAGCAGTTCTTC.

There are a few counts of this clonotype. The gene calls are TRBV20-1 and TRBJ1-1; tentative D call: TRBD1 (5 bases). CDR3 size: 13 residues. Germline V gene data show CDR1 as DFQATT and CDR2 as SNEGSKA (reference sequence). V was cut by 1 base and J by 4 bases, with 10 bases left in between. The CDR3 bases are TGCAGTGCTAGAGGGCACGGGGCCACTGAAGCTTTCTTT. Its protein product is CSARGHGATEAFF.

At least ten counts were recorded for this clonotype. The V call is TRBV12-3 or TRBV12-4, the J call TRBJ1-1; D unclear. The CDR3 consists of 14 residues. V was cut by 6 bases and J by 5 bases, with 16 bases left in between. CDR3 coding DNA: TGTGCCAGCAGCCGCCGTGGGGATGGGACTGAAGCTTTCTTT. Protein: CASSRRGDGTEAFF.

The V and J genes are TRBV29-1 and TRBJ1-3, with D uncertain. The CDR3 length is 12 residues. Per germline, CDR1 SQVTM and CDR2 ANQGSEA. V lost 7 bases to trimming and J lost 4 bases, with 11 bases between them. Written as DNA, the CDR3 is TGCAGCGCCCGGTTGAAGGGAAACACCATATATTTT. Translated: CSARLKGNTIYF. The complete variable domain, with remaining parts taken from reference TRBV29-1 and TRBJ1-3, reads SAVISQKPSRDICQRGTSLTIQCQVDSQVTMMFWYRQQPGQSLTLIATANQGSEATYESGFVIDKFPISRPNLTFSTLTVSNMSPEDSSIYLCSARLKGNTIYFGEGSWLTVV.

V is TRBV7-9 and J is TRBJ1-1; D is undetermined. V was clipped by 0 bases and J by 1 base, with 9 bases between them. Germline lookup yields CDR1 SEHNR and CDR2 FQNEAQ (reference sequence). This CDR3 contains 15 residues. The CDR3 DNA reads as TGTGCCAGCAGCTTAGCGGGAGCTACGAACACTGAAGCTTTCTTT. Protein sequence: CASSLAGATNTEAFF.

The chain links TRBV28 to TRBJ2-1, with TRBD2 identical over 12 bases. With 6 bases clipped from V and 9 bases from J, the junction kept 12 bases outside the gene matches. The CDR3 has 16 residues. Germline lookup yields CDR1 MDHEN and CDR2 SYDVKM. CDR3 region: CASRGGVLAGGGEQFF. In DNA, the CDR3 is TGTGCCAGCAGGGGCGGGGTACTAGCGGGAGGTGGTGAGCAGTTCTTC.

This clonotype turned up a few times. The CDR3 DNA reads as TGCAGTGCTAGAATCAGGACTAGCGGGAAGAATGAGCAGTTCTTC. Protein sequence: CSARIRTSGKNEQFF. The rearrangement links TRBV20-1 to TRBJ2-1, with TRBD2 matching over 12 bases. Germline CDR1 reads DFQATT; CDR2 reads SNEGSKA (reference sequence). Germline trimming cut 2 bases from V and 7 bases from J; bases unmatched to any gene: 6. The CDR3 runs to 15 residues.

This clonotype has a handful of counts. The chain is built from TRBV7-9 and TRBJ1-1; unclear D gene. The germline V gene encodes CDR1 SEHNR and CDR2 FQNEAQ (reference sequence). V dropped 1 base and J dropped 8 bases, with 14 bases sitting between them. CDR3 length: 14 residues. CDR3 coding DNA: TGTGCCAGCAGCTTAGAGGCGGGAAGGTCCGAAGCTTTCTTT. Translating gives CASSLEAGRSEAFF.

V gene TRBV27 combines with J gene TRBJ2-1; TRBD1 aligns across 10 bases. CDR1 and CDR2 (germline): MNHEY, SMNVEV (reference sequence). Losses at the gene ends were 6 bases for V and 10 bases for J; bases not matched to a gene: 3. The CDR3 runs to 12 residues. CDR3: CASRTGGLEQFF. The CDR3 DNA follows: TGTGCCAGCAGGACAGGGGGCCTCGAGCAGTTCTTC.

This sequence joins TRBV30 and TRBJ2-1, with TRBD1 matching 7 bases. This CDR3 region has 13 residues. Per the germline V gene, CDR1 is GTSNPN and CDR2 is SVGIG (reference sequence). V was pared by 5 bases and J by 1 base, with 2 bases of the junction left unmatched. The CDR3 reads CAWDRASYNEQFF. Written as DNA, the CDR3 is TGTGCCTGGGACAGGGCTTCCTACAATGAGCAGTTCTTC.

This chain uses TRBV4-3 with TRBJ1-1, with a possible D match to TRBD1 (5 bases). V lost 4 bases and J 1 base, leaving 13 bases between the germline ends. Germline V lookup: CDR1 LGHNA, CDR2 YSLEER. CDR3 size: 15 residues. CDR3 sequence (DNA): TGCGCCAGCAGCCCCCGCGGGGACTGGAACACTGAAGCTTTCTTT. Translation gives CASSPRGDWNTEAFF.

The V call is TRBV6-5, the J call TRBJ1-5; D perhaps matches TRBD1 (5 bases). CDR1 MNHEY and CDR2 SVGAGI come from the germline V gene. With 6 bases removed from V and 0 bases from J, the gap between germline ends came to 12 bases. This CDR3 has 15 residues. In nucleotides, the CDR3 is TGTGCCAGCAGCCGCTCAGGGTATAGCAATCAGCCCCAGCATTTT. Protein sequence: CASSRSGYSNQPQHF.

Written as DNA, the CDR3 is TGTGCCATCAGCAAGGGACAGGGGCCAAGCACAGATACGCAGTATTTT. This encodes CAISKGQGPSTDTQYF. The chain links TRBV10-3 to TRBJ2-3; 10 bases line up with TRBD1. J lost 0 bases, V lost 6 bases, and 6 bases had no gene match. This CDR3 is 16 amino acids long. The germline V gene encodes CDR1 ENHRY and CDR2 SYGVKD.

This clonotype was picked up a small number of times. The chain uses TRBV28 and TRBJ1-2; TRBD1 is a possible D gene (6 bases). Trimming cost V 5 bases and J 4 bases, with 14 bases left between them. This CDR3 is 14 amino acids long. The V gene's germline CDR1 is MDHEN and CDR2 SYDVKM. CDR3 in DNA: TGTGCCAGCAGTCCCTCAGGGGCATCCTATGGCTACACCTTC. Translating it yields CASSPSGASYGYTF.